These 25 T cell receptor beta chains were all obtained from the same sample, sequenced in a study of T cell changes during pregnancy in multiple sclerosis. Produced via immunoSEQ multiplex PCR; TCRdb's table is partial and in-frame only. Of fewer than 85,000 clones listed, about 90% are singletons. The sequenced sample was peripheral blood, obtained in the first trimester of pregnancy. These receptors were taken from a female donor in good health, enrolled as a control in a pregnancy study.

CDR3 coding DNA: TGTGCCAGCACCACCAAGGGGGCCCATAACTATGGCTACACCTTC. Its translation: CASTTKGAHNYGYTF. The gene calls are TRBV6-5 and TRBJ1-2, with 7 positions matching TRBD1. Per the germline V gene, CDR1 is MNHEY and CDR2 is SVGAGI. The V segment lost 7 bases and the J segment 1 base; nucleotides outside the gene matches: 9. This CDR3 contains 15 residues.

V is TRBV5-1 and J is TRBJ2-2; D is undetermined. The CDR3 totals 14 residues. V was shortened by 2 bases and J by 3 bases, with 8 bases between the two germline ends. Germline CDR1 reads SGHRS; CDR2 reads YFSETQ. The CDR3 nucleotides read TGCGCCAGCAGCTTCAACACCTACACCGGGGAGCTGTTTTTT. Encoded protein: CASSFNTYTGELFF.

The chain employs TRBV14 and TRBJ2-3; tentative D call: TRBD2 (5 bases). Germline CDR1 and CDR2: SGHDN and FVKESK. This CDR3 comprises 16 residues. V was trimmed by 0 bases and J by 0 bases, leaving 10 bases between them. The CDR3 DNA follows: TGTGCCAGCAGCCAAGATACTCGCGGGAGCACAGATACGCAGTATTTT. This translates into CASSQDTRGSTDTQYF.

This clone was detected only once. The chain recombines TRBV5-1 with TRBJ2-7; TRBD1 aligns across 12 bases. Germline loops: CDR1 SGHRS, CDR2 YFSETQ. The V gene end was trimmed by 4 bases and the J gene end by 2 bases; junction bases not matched to a gene: 4. This CDR3 is built from 15 residues. The CDR3 nucleotides read TGCGCCAGCAGCGTGGGACAGGGGGCGGCCTACGAGCAGTACTTC. Translated: CASSVGQGAAYEQYF.

The chain joins TRBV4-2 to TRBJ1-2, with D perhaps TRBD1 (5 bases). Germline V gives CDR1 LGHNA, CDR2 YNFKEQ. Between the trimmed V and J ends, which lost 0 bases and 7 bases, there was a span of 12 bases. The length of the CDR3 is 14 residues. CDR3 bases: TGTGCCAGCAGCCAAGACAGGGAGGGAGGTGGCTACACCTTC. Encoded protein: CASSQDREGGGYTF.

The V call is TRBV28, the J call TRBJ1-1, with TRBD1 identical over 7 bases. Germline CDR1 MDHEN, CDR2 SYDVKM. Trimming took 3 bases from V and 0 from J; bases not matched to a gene: 7. The CDR3 loop spans 16 amino acids. CDR3 sequence: CASSFFTGALNTEAFF. The CDR3 DNA sequence: TGTGCCAGCAGTTTTTTTACAGGGGCATTGAACACTGAAGCTTTCTTT.

This sequence joins TRBV6-1 and TRBJ2-2; D may be TRBD2 (6 bases). The CDR3 is 15 residues long. From germline, CDR1 is MNHNS and CDR2 SASEGT. V was shortened by 1 base and J by 2 bases, with 8 bases between the two germline ends. DNA for the CDR3: TGTGCCAGCAGTGAAGTGGGACTCAACACCGGGGAGCTGTTTTTT. Amino acids: CASSEVGLNTGELFF.

The rearrangement links TRBV15 to TRBJ2-7, with 8 bases aligning to TRBD1. Germline-derived CDR1 and CDR2 are LNHNV and YYDKDF (reference sequence). Germline trimming cut 1 base from V and 3 bases from J; bases unmatched to any gene: 2. The CDR3 runs 14 residues. CDR3: CATSRATGGYEQYF. CDR3 DNA: TGTGCCACCAGCAGAGCAACAGGGGGCTACGAGCAGTACTTC.

This chain links TRBV5-1 with TRBJ2-7; tentatively, D is TRBD2 (6 bases). Per germline, CDR1 SGHRS and CDR2 YFSETQ. Trimming pared 1 base from V and 6 bases from J, leaving 17 bases between. This CDR3 comprises 15 residues. The CDR3 DNA reads TGCGCCAGCAGCTTGTGGGACTCGGGCAGCGGCGAGCAGTACTTC. Residues: CASSLWDSGSGEQYF.

The V call is TRBV2, the J call TRBJ2-7; D unclear. Per the germline V gene, CDR1 is SNHLY and CDR2 is FYNNEI. The CDR3 totals 13 residues. V was trimmed by 7 bases and J by 2 bases, leaving 12 bases between them. The CDR3 spells CASTRGVPYEQYF. The CDR3, as DNA: TGTGCCAGCACCCGTGGAGTCCCCTACGAGCAGTACTTC.

The V gene is TRBV7-8, the J gene TRBJ2-7, with D perhaps TRBD2 (5 bases). This CDR3 is built from 16 residues. V lost 0 bases and J lost 1, with 13 bases in between. Germline CDR1 and CDR2: SGHVS and FQNEAQ. The CDR3 loop reads CASSLAWRTGSYEQYF. CDR3 bases: TGTGCCAGCAGCTTAGCCTGGCGGACGGGATCCTACGAGCAGTACTTC.

The V and J genes are TRBV30 and TRBJ2-2; no firm D call. V lost 1 base and J 1 base, leaving 10 bases between the germline ends. This CDR3 is 15 amino acids long. Germline CDR1 and CDR2: GTSNPN and SVGIG (reference sequence). CDR3 nucleotides: TGTGCCTGGAGTGAATACGACTGGAACACCGGGGAGCTGTTTTTT. Translated, it gives CAWSEYDWNTGELFF.

The sample holds one count of this clone. The chain carries TRBV2 and TRBJ1-2; 9 nucleotides match TRBD1. Trimming took 7 bases from V and 3 from J; bases not matched to a gene: 9. The CDR3 length is 15 residues. Germline loops: CDR1 SNHLY, CDR2 FYNNEI. CDR3 nucleotide sequence: TGTGCCAGCAAAATAGAACAGGGGGCATACTATGGCTACACCTTC. Residues: CASKIEQGAYYGYTF.

The chain employs TRBV6-4 and TRBJ1-2; D ambiguous. Germline assignment: CDR1 MRHNA and CDR2 SNTAGT. The V end lost 0 bases, the J end lost 0 bases, and 8 bases lay between the germline ends. CDR3 size: 15 residues. The CDR3 bases are TGTGCCAGCAGTGACTCGGCAGGCCCTAACTATGGCTACACCTTC. As protein: CASSDSAGPNYGYTF.

The chain combines TRBV7-7 with TRBJ2-7, with 9 bases matching TRBD1. V lost 5 bases and J lost 3; bases outside the gene matches: 11. CDR1 and CDR2 (germline): SSHAT, FNYEAQ (reference sequence). The CDR3 is 16 amino acids. CDR3 coding DNA: TGTGCCAGCAGCCCCACACAGGGGGCGGGTTTCTACGAGCAGTACTTC. Translation: CASSPTQGAGFYEQYF.

This clone was observed a single time. The CDR3 loop is CASSLIVGGIYEQYF. As DNA, the CDR3 is TGTGCCAGCAGCTTAATTGTCGGGGGAATCTACGAGCAGTACTTC. This chain links TRBV7-9 with TRBJ2-7; maybe TRBD2 (6 bases). CDR3 size: 15 residues. Germline loops: CDR1 SEHNR, CDR2 FQNEAQ (reference sequence). Trimming took 2 bases from V and 3 from J, leaving 14 bases between them.

The chain links TRBV5-1 to TRBJ2-2; D is ambiguous. This CDR3 spans 15 amino acids. The V and J ends lost 0 bases and 0 bases respectively, with 6 bases between them. The germline V gene encodes CDR1 SGHRS and CDR2 YFSETQ. The CDR3: CASSLVVSNTGELFF. As DNA, the CDR3 is TGCGCCAGCAGCTTGGTCGTTTCGAACACCGGGGAGCTGTTTTTT.

The chain combines TRBV18 with TRBJ2-2; no reliable D call. Trimming pared 1 base from V and 6 bases from J, leaving 6 bases between. Germline CDR1 KGHSH, CDR2 LQKENI. The CDR3 consists of 13 residues. DNA for the CDR3: TGTGCCAGCTCACCACAGGCGGCCGGGGAGCTGTTTTTT. This codes for CASSPQAAGELFF.

V gene TRBV29-1 combines with J gene TRBJ2-7, with D possibly TRBD1 on 6 matching bases. The germline gives CDR1 SQVTM, CDR2 ANQGSEA. Trimming took off 7 bases at V and 3 bases at J, with 16 bases between the two ends. This CDR3 is built from 13 residues. The CDR3 bases are TGCAGCGCCGTCAGTACAGGGAACTACGAGCAGTACTTC. Amino acids: CSAVSTGNYEQYF.

This chain uses TRBV5-5 with TRBJ2-2; 10 bases are shared with TRBD2. The CDR3 runs to 15 residues. Germline V gene lookup returns CDR1 SGHKS and CDR2 YYEKEE (reference sequence). V trimming: 2 bases; J trimming: 8 bases; junction bases outside the gene matches: 6. The DNA for the CDR3 is TGTGCCAGCAGCTTTCCTAGCGGGAGTTCGGGGGAGCTGTTTTTT. This sequence encodes CASSFPSGSSGELFF.

V and J are TRBV28 and TRBJ2-1, with 8 bases lining up with TRBD2. The CDR3 runs to 18 residues. Germline CDR1 and CDR2: MDHEN and SYDVKM. The junction had 13 bases not matched to a gene; V was cut back by 1 base and J by 5 bases. CDR3 nucleotides: TGTGCCAGCAGTTTATTGAATAATCGCCTAGCGGGCAACAATGAGCAGTTCTTC. This codes for CASSLLNNRLAGNNEQFF. Variable domain in full (rest from reference TRBV28 and TRBJ2-1): DVKVTQSSRYLVKRTGEKVFLECVQDMDHENMFWYRQDPGLGLRLIYFSYDVKMKEKGDIPEGYSVSREKKERFSLILESASTNQTSMYLCASSLLNNRLAGNNEQFFGPGTRLTVL.

The chain is built from TRBV6-6 and TRBJ1-1, with TRBD1 as a possible D gene (5 bases). Germline values: CDR1 MNHNY, CDR2 SVGAGI (reference sequence). The CDR3 contains 15 residues. Trimming cost V 4 bases and J 0 bases, with 12 bases left between them. CDR3: CASSFTRGMNTEAFF. CDR3 bases: TGTGCCAGCAGTTTTACAAGGGGAATGAACACTGAAGCTTTCTTT.

This chain connects TRBV7-8 to TRBJ2-5; 11 bases map to TRBD2. Germline V gene data show CDR1 as SGHVS and CDR2 as FQNEAQ. This CDR3 is built from 15 residues. J was trimmed by 5 bases and V by 2 bases; bases with no gene match: 4. DNA for the CDR3: TGTGCCAGCAGCTTAACTAGCGGGAGCGGGGAGACCCAGTACTTC. This encodes CASSLTSGSGETQYF.

This chain links TRBV5-8 with TRBJ2-1; no clear D. The germline V gene encodes CDR1 SGHTS and CDR2 YDEGEE. This CDR3 spans 14 amino acids. Trimming removed 2 bases from V and 0 bases from J, with 6 bases in between. CDR3 bases: TGTGCCAGCAGCTTTAGGAGCTCCTACAATGAGCAGTTCTTC. This translates into CASSFRSSYNEQFF.

The chain links TRBV7-9 to TRBJ2-3; D might be TRBD2 (6 bases). This CDR3 spans 16 amino acids. The germline CDR1 and CDR2 sequences are SEHNR and FQNEAQ (reference sequence). Trimming took 1 base from V and 2 from J, leaving 13 bases between them. The CDR3 coding sequence is TGTGCCAGCAGCTTAGGACAAGCGGGCCCCACAGATACGCAGTATTTT. Its translation is CASSLGQAGPTDTQYF.